Presented here are 8 T cell receptor beta chains from one specimen sequenced in a study of T cell responses to AZD1222 COVID-19 vaccine. Only in-frame clones appear in the TCRdb table, and some are missing; sequencing was by immunoSEQ multiplex PCR. The table lists 95,000 to 150,000 clones, approximately 85% of them singletons. Sequencing was performed on peripheral blood, taken on day 0 of AZD1222 vaccination. All receptors derive from an adult in good health.

The chain employs TRBV14 and TRBJ2-5; D is unresolved. Trimming removed 5 bases at V and 5 bases at J, with 15 bases between. The CDR3 covers 14 residues. Germline values: CDR1 SGHDN, CDR2 FVKESK. The CDR3 is CASSERLDGETQYF. Here the CDR3 DNA reads TGTGCCAGCAGCGAACGGCTAGATGGTGAGACCCAGTACTTC. The full variable domain, in which reference TRBV14 and TRBJ2-5 provide the parts outside the CDR3, is EAGVTQFPSHSVIEKGQTVTLRCDPISGHDNLYWYRRVMGKEIKFLLHFVKESKQDESGMPNNRFLAERTGGTYSTLKVQPAELEDSGVYFCASSERLDGETQYFGPGTRLLVL.

The V gene is TRBV6-6, the J gene TRBJ1-1; no clear D gene. There are 10 residues in the CDR3. The V and J ends lost 6 bases and 2 bases respectively, with 1 base between them. CDR1 is MNHNY, CDR2 SVGAGI, per germline (reference sequence). CDR3 coding DNA: TGTGCCAGCAGCAACACTGAAGCTTTCTTT. Translating it yields CASSNTEAFF.

This chain uses TRBV10-3 with TRBJ1-1; no clear D. The CDR3 consists of 13 residues. Between the trimmed V and J ends, which lost 0 bases and 6 bases, there was a span of 8 bases. From germline, CDR1 is ENHRY and CDR2 SYGVKD. CDR3 region: CAISESFGAEAFF. In DNA form, the CDR3 reads TGTGCCATCAGTGAGTCGTTCGGGGCTGAAGCTTTCTTT.

The genes are TRBV2 and TRBJ1-1; 8 nucleotides line up with TRBD1. This CDR3 contains 15 residues. CDR1 and CDR2 from the germline V gene are SNHLY and FYNNEI. V shed 4 bases, J shed 2 bases, and the junction held 6 bases outside the gene matches. CDR3 sequence (DNA): TGTGCCAGCAGTGTATCAGGGGGCTCCAACACTGAAGCTTTCTTT. It is translated as CASSVSGGSNTEAFF.

This chain connects TRBV7-2 to TRBJ2-5; D is perhaps TRBD1 (6 bases). CDR1 and CDR2 (germline): SGHTA, FQGNSA. The CDR3 runs 13 residues. Trimming cost V 4 bases and J 2 bases, with 8 bases left between them. The CDR3 spells CASSWGRQETQYF. CDR3 DNA: TGTGCCAGCAGCTGGGGGCGTCAAGAGACCCAGTACTTC.

This clone turned up a few times. V and J are TRBV7-3 and TRBJ2-6, with 7 bases lining up with TRBD2. CDR1 and CDR2 from the germline V gene are SGHTA and FQGTGA. The CDR3 is 16 residues long. Germline trimming cut 1 base from V and 4 bases from J; bases unmatched to any gene: 4. CDR3 nucleotides: TGTGCCAGCAGCTTAAGCGGGGGTGCAGGGGCCAACGTCCTGACTTTC. Amino acid sequence: CASSLSGGAGANVLTF.

The rearrangement joins TRBV28 to TRBJ1-2; no reliable D call. V dropped 3 bases and J dropped 3 bases, with 11 bases sitting between them. The CDR3 loop spans 14 amino acids. Germline CDR1 and CDR2: MDHEN and SYDVKM. The CDR3 protein is CASSLALLYYGYTF. CDR3 nucleotides: TGTGCCAGCAGTTTGGCCCTTCTATACTATGGCTACACCTTC.

In its sample, this clone was seen once. The CDR3 DNA reads TGTGCCAGCAGTTTGCCTAGCGGGGCAAACACCGGGGAGCTGTTTTTT. It codes for CASSLPSGANTGELFF. The J gene is TRBJ2-2, the V gene TRBV28; 9 nucleotides align to TRBD2. J lost 2 bases, V lost 3 bases, and 4 bases had no gene match. Germline lookup yields CDR1 MDHEN and CDR2 SYDVKM. The CDR3 is made up of 16 amino acids.